This is a list of T cell receptor beta chains from one sample in a study of technical replicates of blood from a few donors. Method: immunoSEQ multiplex PCR; TCRdb's copy keeps in-frame clones and lacks some. The profile shows over 90,000 clones, nearly 97% of them singletons. The sequenced material came from T cells isolated from PBMCs. Receptors were obtained from a human donor in good health. CDR3s include the opening cysteine and the closing phenylalanine or tryptophan. The D gene is left open where the match is weak. Part of the rows lack a size; the others show once, few, many or a class for expanded clones.

v_gene: TRBV19; d_gene: TRBD1; j_gene: TRBJ2-1; abundance: .; len: 15; CDR3nt: TGTGCCAGTAGTATCGGTGGGACAGGGTACAATGAGCAGTTCTTC; CDR3aa: CASSIGGTGYNEQFF
v_gene: TRBV5-4; d_gene: TRBD1; j_gene: TRBJ1-1; abundance: .; len: 15; CDR3nt: TGTGCCAGCAGGCGTACGGACAGGGGACCGGATGAAGCTTTCTTT; CDR3aa: CASRRTDRGPDEAFF
v_gene: TRBV7-9; d_gene: .; j_gene: TRBJ1-5; abundance: .; len: 13; CDR3nt: TGTGCCAGCAGTATGGGGGGGGGTCAGCCCCAGCATTTT; CDR3aa: CASSMGGGQPQHF
v_gene: TRBV7-9; d_gene: TRBD1; j_gene: TRBJ1-4; abundance: once; len: 17; CDR3nt: TGTGCCAGCAGCTTAGAGGGACAGCGTCTTATTAATGAAAAACTGTTTTTT; CDR3aa: CASSLEGQRLINEKLFF
v_gene: TRBV7-8; d_gene: .; j_gene: TRBJ1-1; abundance: .; len: 15; CDR3nt: TGTGCCAGCAGCTTATTGTTTGGGGAGGCGACTGAAGCTTTCTTT; CDR3aa: CASSLLFGEATEAFF
v_gene: TRBV28; d_gene: TRBD2; j_gene: TRBJ2-3; abundance: .; len: 17; CDR3nt: TGTGCCAGCAGTTTCCTGACTAGCGGGACCCTCACAGATACGCAGTATTTT; CDR3aa: CASSFLTSGTLTDTQYF
v_gene: TRBV2; d_gene: .; j_gene: TRBJ1-1; abundance: few; len: 15; CDR3nt: TGTGCCAGCAGCCCTCGGACAGCAGCGGACACTGAAGCTTTCTTT; CDR3aa: CASSPRTAADTEAFF
v_gene: TRBV28; d_gene: .; j_gene: TRBJ2-3; abundance: .; len: 16; CDR3nt: TGTGCCAGCAGTTTAAGTGTCAGGTATGACACAGATACGCAGTATTTT; CDR3aa: CASSLSVRYDTDTQYF
v_gene: TRBV5-1; d_gene: TRBD1; j_gene: TRBJ2-6; abundance: .; len: 17; CDR3nt: TGCGCCAGCAGCTTGGGACAGGGGGCTTCTGGGGCCAACGTCCTGACTTTC; CDR3aa: CASSLGQGASGANVLTF
v_gene: TRBV27; d_gene: TRBD1; j_gene: TRBJ2-4; abundance: .; len: 16; CDR3nt: TGTGCCAGCAGTTTAAGATGGGGACAGGGCGAAAACATTCAGTACTTC; CDR3aa: CASSLRWGQGENIQYF
v_gene: TRBV18; d_gene: TRBD2; j_gene: TRBJ2-5; abundance: .; len: 13; CDR3nt: TGTGCCAGCTGGGGGGGGTCCCAAGAGACCCAGTACTTC; CDR3aa: CASWGGSQETQYF
v_gene: TRBV19; d_gene: .; j_gene: TRBJ2-7; abundance: .; len: 14; CDR3nt: TGTGCCAGCGGGGGAAGGAGTGACGAGGCCGAGCAGTACTTC; CDR3aa: CASGGRSDEAEQYF
v_gene: TRBV9; d_gene: TRBD1; j_gene: TRBJ1-2; abundance: .; len: 13; CDR3nt: TGTGCCAGCAGCGCAAACAGGGGTCGAGGCTACACCTTC; CDR3aa: CASSANRGRGYTF
v_gene: TRBV28; d_gene: .; j_gene: TRBJ1-5; abundance: .; len: 15; CDR3nt: TGTGCCAGCAGCCCCCACAGTAATAGCAATCAGCCCCAGCATTTT; CDR3aa: CASSPHSNSNQPQHF
v_gene: TRBV15; d_gene: TRBD1; j_gene: TRBJ1-1; abundance: .; len: 13; CDR3nt: TGTGCCACCAGCAGTCAGGGGGGCACTGAAGCTTTCTTT; CDR3aa: CATSSQGGTEAFF
v_gene: TRBV10-2; d_gene: TRBD1; j_gene: TRBJ1-1; abundance: few; len: 17; CDR3nt: TGCGCCAGCAGTGAGTCTATCGGTGGGACAGGGGTCACTGAAGCTTTCTTT; CDR3aa: CASSESIGGTGVTEAFF
v_gene: TRBV2; d_gene: .; j_gene: TRBJ1-6; abundance: .; len: 13; CDR3nt: TGTGCCAGCAGGGACAGTAGAGGTTCACTCCTCCACTTT; CDR3aa: CASRDSRGSLLHF
v_gene: TRBV29-1; d_gene: .; j_gene: TRBJ1-1; abundance: .; len: 11; CDR3nt: TGCAGCGTTGACGGGAACACTGAAGCTTTCTTT; CDR3aa: CSVDGNTEAFF
v_gene: TRBV5-1; d_gene: .; j_gene: TRBJ2-3; abundance: .; len: 15; CDR3nt: TGCGCCAGCAGCGCGGGACAGAAGAGCACAGATACGCAGTATTTT; CDR3aa: CASSAGQKSTDTQYF
v_gene: TRBV7-2; d_gene: TRBD2; j_gene: TRBJ2-5; abundance: .; len: 17; CDR3nt: TGTGCCAGCAGCTATGGGGGAGGGATCTCCCTCCAAGAGACCCAGTACTTC; CDR3aa: CASSYGGGISLQETQYF
v_gene: TRBV21-1; d_gene: .; j_gene: TRBJ1-2; abundance: once; len: 16; CDR3nt: TGTGCCAGCAGCCTTCGGGTACAGGGGACTAACTATGGCTACACCTTC; CDR3aa: CASSLRVQGTNYGYTF
v_gene: TRBV5-1; d_gene: TRBD1; j_gene: TRBJ2-2; abundance: once; len: 13; CDR3nt: TGCGCCAGCAGATCGACAGGGACCGGGGAGCTGTTTTTT; CDR3aa: CASRSTGTGELFF